This T cell receptor beta chain was recovered during a study of T cells after yellow fever vaccination. Background on the study: Those fractions that held only low numbers of cells were prepared using the SMART-Seq v4 Ultra Low Input RNA kit.

By 5'RACE template switching, TCR cDNA was produced, with a universal primer site and UMIs added in the process. A single record per CDR3 protein comes from TCRdb applying MiXCR to the 5' RACE reads. The repertoire includes around 120,000 distinct CDR3 sequences, 7.2% of them detected once, and 2.5% to 3.5% sits in the top ten. With regard to this clonotype: Its antigen is undetermined.

Notes on the study in general: It was a small share of clonotypes that appeared in both CD4 and CD8 compartments.

CDR1 is SNHLY and CDR2 is FYNNEI in the germline V gene. V was pared by 4 bases and J by 4 bases, with 17 bases between. The CDR3 is 15 residues long. The sequenced sample was CD4+ T cells sorted from PBMCs, obtained roughly seven weeks after the first yellow fever vaccination. The TCR sequence derives from a man between 18 and 29 years old who received the YFV17D yellow fever vaccine. The chain recombines TRBV2 with TRBJ2-7, with D tentatively TRBD1 or TRBD2 (5 bases each). In DNA form, the CDR3 reads TGTGCCAGCAGTGGGGGGAGTGGGGGAACGTACGAGCAGTACGTC. Encoded protein: CASSGGSGGTYEQYV.